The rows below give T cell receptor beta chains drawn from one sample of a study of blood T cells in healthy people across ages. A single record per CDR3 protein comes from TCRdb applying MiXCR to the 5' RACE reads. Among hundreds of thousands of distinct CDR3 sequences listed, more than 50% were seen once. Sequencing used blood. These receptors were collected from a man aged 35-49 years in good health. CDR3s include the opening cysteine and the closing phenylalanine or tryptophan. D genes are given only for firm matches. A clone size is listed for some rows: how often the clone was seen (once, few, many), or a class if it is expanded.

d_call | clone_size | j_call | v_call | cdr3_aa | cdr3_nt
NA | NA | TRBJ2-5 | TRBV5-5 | CASSPRTSFQETQYF | TGTGCCAGCAGCCCCCGGACTTCTTTTCAAGAGACCCAGTACTTC
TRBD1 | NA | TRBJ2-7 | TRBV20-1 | CSAQSTGNYEQYF | TGCAGTGCCCAATCGACAGGGAACTACGAGCAGTACTTC
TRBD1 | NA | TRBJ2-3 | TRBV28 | CASGRTGASTDTQYF | TGTGCCAGCGGCCGGACAGGCGCCAGCACAGATACGCAGTATTTT
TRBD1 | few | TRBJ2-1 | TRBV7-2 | CASSLRGMGTGSYNEQFF | TGTGCCAGCAGCTTAAGGGGTATGGGGACAGGCTCCTACAATGAGCAGTTCTTC
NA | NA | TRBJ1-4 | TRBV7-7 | CASSPGRVGAGGEKLFF | TGTGCTAGCAGCCCCGGCAGGGTCGGGGCAGGAGGAGAAAAACTGTTTTTT
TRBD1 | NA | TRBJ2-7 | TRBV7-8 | CASSWRDRVYEQYF | TGTGCCAGCAGCTGGCGGGACAGGGTGTACGAGCAGTACTTC
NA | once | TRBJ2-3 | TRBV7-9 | CASTSRLESTDTQYF | TGTGCCAGCACCTCCCGACTAGAGAGCACAGATACGCAGTATTTT
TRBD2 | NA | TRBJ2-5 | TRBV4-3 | CASSPGERDTETQYF | TGCGCCAGCAGCCCTGGTGAGCGGGATACTGAGACCCAGTACTTC
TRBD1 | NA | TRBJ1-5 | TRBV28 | CASRRQGAIIVYDQPQHF | TGTGCCAGCAGACGACAGGGGGCGATCATAGTCTACGATCAGCCCCAGCATTTT
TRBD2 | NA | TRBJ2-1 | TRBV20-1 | CSASPASGGLNEQFF | TGCAGTGCTAGCCCGGCTAGCGGGGGGCTCAATGAGCAGTTCTTC
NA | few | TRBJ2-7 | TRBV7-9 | CASSLGGKLKDLSYEQYF | TGTGCCAGCAGCTTAGGGGGGAAATTAAAGGACCTCTCCTACGAGCAGTACTTC
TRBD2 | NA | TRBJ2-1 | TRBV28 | CASESGTSGYNEQFF | TGTGCCAGCGAATCCGGGACTAGCGGCTACAATGAGCAGTTCTTC
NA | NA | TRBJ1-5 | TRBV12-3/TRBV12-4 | CASSSGGGGDQPQHF | TGTGCCAGCAGTTCCGGGGGGGGTGGCGATCAGCCCCAGCATTTT
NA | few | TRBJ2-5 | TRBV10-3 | CAISLQVQETQYF | TGTGCCATCAGTCTACAGGTCCAAGAGACCCAGTACTTC
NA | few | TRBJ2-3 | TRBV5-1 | CASRFPQGGGTDTQYF | TGCGCCAGCAGGTTTCCTCAGGGAGGTGGCACAGATACGCAGTATTTT
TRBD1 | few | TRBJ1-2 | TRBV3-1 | CASSQQGAGYGYTF | TGTGCCAGCAGCCAACAGGGGGCCGGGTATGGCTACACCTTC
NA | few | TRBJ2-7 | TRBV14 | CASSQEQGTEQYF | TGTGCCAGCAGCCAAGAACAGGGAACCGAGCAGTACTTC
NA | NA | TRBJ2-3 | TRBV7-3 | CASSTGPADTDTQYF | TGTGCCAGCAGCACCGGTCCCGCGGACACAGATACGCAGTATTTT
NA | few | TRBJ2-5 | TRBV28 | CASRDKTQYF | TGTGCCAGCAGAGATAAGACCCAGTACTTC